Below are 2 T cell receptor beta chains sequenced from a single sample in a study of blood T cell repertoires in COVID-19. The table came from immunoSEQ multiplex PCR; TCRdb's copy has only in-frame clones and leaves some out. Of 200,000 to 300,000 clones listed, about 83% are singletons. The sample taken for sequencing was peripheral blood. All receptors derive from a human donor in a cohort sampled during active COVID-19.

V gene TRBV29-1 combines with J gene TRBJ2-5; 7 bases map to TRBD1. Trimming removed 6 bases from V and 3 bases from J; junction bases left unmatched: 4. This CDR3 is 12 amino acids long. Per germline, CDR1 SQVTM and CDR2 ANQGSEA. In DNA form, the CDR3 reads TGCAGCGTGATGACAGGGAAAGAGACCCAGTACTTC. It is translated as CSVMTGKETQYF.

This chain links TRBV2 with TRBJ2-1, with 8 positions matching TRBD1. V was clipped by 4 bases and J by 11 bases; unmatched bases: 7. CDR3 length equals 13 residues. From germline, CDR1 is SNHLY and CDR2 FYNNEI. The CDR3 nucleotides read TGTGCCAGCAGTGTCAGCCGGGACAGGCAGCAGTTCTTC. Protein: CASSVSRDRQQFF.